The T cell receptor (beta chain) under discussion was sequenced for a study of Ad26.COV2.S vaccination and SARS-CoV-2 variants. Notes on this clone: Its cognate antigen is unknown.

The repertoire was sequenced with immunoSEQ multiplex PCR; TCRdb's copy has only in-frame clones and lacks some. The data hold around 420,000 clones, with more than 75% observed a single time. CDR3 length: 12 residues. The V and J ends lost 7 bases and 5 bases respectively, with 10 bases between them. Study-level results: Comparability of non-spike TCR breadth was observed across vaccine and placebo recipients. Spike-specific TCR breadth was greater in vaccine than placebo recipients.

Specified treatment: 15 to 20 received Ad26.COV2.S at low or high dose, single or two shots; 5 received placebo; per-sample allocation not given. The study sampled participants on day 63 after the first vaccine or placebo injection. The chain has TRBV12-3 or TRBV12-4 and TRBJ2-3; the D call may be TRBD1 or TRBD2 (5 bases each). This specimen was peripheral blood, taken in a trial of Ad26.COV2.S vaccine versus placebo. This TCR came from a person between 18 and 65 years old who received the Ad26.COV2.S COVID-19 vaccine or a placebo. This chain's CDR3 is CASTRGRDTQYF. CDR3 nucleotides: TGTGCCAGCACCCGGGGCAGAGATACGCAGTATTTT.